This T cell receptor beta chain originates from a study of metastatic and nonmetastatic thyroid tumors. Study summary: Repertoire comparison spanned blood and tumor or nodule tissue of malignant and benign thyroid patients. Findings of the study overall: The study reportedly found significantly higher TCR beta diversity in malignant thyroid tumors than benign nodules, in blood and tumor.

This CDR3 is 21 amino acids long. J gave up 1 base and V 5 bases, and 19 bases lay outside the gene matches. Germline V gene data show CDR1 as SGHAT and CDR2 as FQNNGV. A few counts support this clone. Its antigen remains unknown. In the original analysis: A classifier of distant metastasis in papillary thyroid cancer was built from CDR3 differences (across clinicopathological groups). TCRdb called clones again from the PCR reads with MiXCR. TCRdb, not the authors, supplied the V and J calls. The sample lists about 38,000 clones; 25% to 30% were seen once. There were no patients who had received any treatment before thyroid surgery.

The chain couples TRBV11-2 to TRBJ2-1, with TRBD2 identical over 11 bases. The TCR was taken from a female donor with papillary thyroid cancer or a benign thyroid nodule (not recorded which). Some clones in this sample may be carry-over from other donors' samples. Sequencing was done on a sample of blood. As DNA, the CDR3 is TGTGCCAGCAGCCCGAGGGTAGGTCCGAAGCCTAGCGGGAGGTCCTACAATGAGCAGTTCTTC. It translates to CASSPRVGPKPSGRSYNEQFF.